A single sample gave rise to the 19 T cell receptor beta chains below, sequenced in a study of CD8+ T cells in alopecia areata. Once RNA had been extracted, it was reverse transcribed into cDNA to act as the sequencing template. The method was immunoSEQ multiplex PCR; TCRdb's version includes in-frame clones alone and lacks a portion of them. The sample lists approximately 150,000 clones; 62% were seen once. Input material: CD8+ T cells sorted from blood. The source is a human donor in good health.

This clone was counted between two and nine times. The chain couples TRBV4-1 to TRBJ2-1; D perhaps matches TRBD2 (5 bases). CDR3 length: 13 amino acids. Germline V CDR1 and CDR2: MGHRA, YSYEKL. V lost 4 bases, J lost 6 bases, and 10 bases lay in between. The CDR3 protein is CASSPLARNEQFF. The CDR3 DNA follows: TGCGCCAGCAGCCCCCTAGCACGCAATGAGCAGTTCTTC.

The chain uses TRBV7-9 and TRBJ2-2, with TRBD1 identical over 7 bases. Germline trimming cut 4 bases from V and 6 bases from J; bases unmatched to any gene: 8. CDR3 length: 15 amino acids. From germline, CDR1 is SEHNR and CDR2 FQNEAQ (reference sequence). The chain's CDR3 is CASSSGQAGAGELFF. Here the CDR3 DNA reads TGTGCCAGCAGCTCTGGACAGGCAGGCGCCGGGGAGCTGTTTTTT.

The CDR3 DNA reads as TGTGCCTGGCAAGCCGGGACAGGTTTTGCCTACGAGCAGTACTTC. This codes for CAWQAGTGFAYEQYF. The chain recombines TRBV30 with TRBJ2-7; 8 nucleotides agree with TRBD1. This CDR3 has 15 amino acids. The V segment lost 5 bases and the J segment 2 bases; nucleotides outside the gene matches: 11. The V gene's germline CDR1 is GTSNPN and CDR2 SVGIG (reference sequence).

The chain uses TRBV5-1 and TRBJ1-5; D is undetermined. The CDR3 spans 13 residues. The V end lost 4 bases, the J end lost 4 bases, and 9 bases lay between the germline ends. CDR1 is SGHRS, CDR2 YFSETQ, per germline. This CDR3 is CASSTSLNQPQHF. The CDR3 DNA reads TGCGCCAGCAGCACCAGCCTGAATCAGCCCCAGCATTTT.

This chain connects TRBV29-1 to TRBJ2-2, with a tentative D call TRBD1 (5 bases). CDR3 length: 14 amino acids. With 7 bases removed from V and 0 bases from J, the gap between germline ends came to 12 bases. Germline CDR1 SQVTM, CDR2 ANQGSEA. CDR3 protein: CSAEDTANTGELFF. In nucleotides, the CDR3 is TGCAGCGCTGAGGACACCGCGAACACCGGGGAGCTGTTTTTT.

The chain is built from TRBV25-1 and TRBJ2-7, with D tentatively TRBD1 or TRBD2 (6 bases each). Trimming removed 6 bases from V and 5 bases from J, with 14 bases in between. This CDR3 comprises 13 residues. The germline gives CDR1 MGHDK, CDR2 SYGVNS. CDR3 protein: CASSGGHFHEQYF. DNA of the CDR3: TGTGCCAGCAGCGGGGGCCATTTTCACGAGCAGTACTTC.

This clone was seen only once. J is TRBJ2-1 and V is TRBV27, with TRBD2 matching 11 bases. Per the germline V gene, CDR1 is MNHEY and CDR2 is SMNVEV (reference sequence). V was clipped by 5 bases and J by 0 bases; unmatched bases: 9. CDR3 length: 18 amino acids. The CDR3 spells CASSLTSGTRGSYNEQFF. The CDR3 DNA reads TGTGCCAGCAGTCTGACTAGCGGGACACGGGGCTCCTACAATGAGCAGTTCTTC.

Only a few counts were recorded for this clone. CDR3 sequence: CATSTLDNEQFF. CDR3 DNA sequence: TGTGCCACCAGCACTCTCGACAATGAGCAGTTCTTC. The genes are TRBV15 and TRBJ2-1; D unclear. Germline CDR1 and CDR2: LNHNV and YYDKDF (reference sequence). This CDR3 is built from 12 residues. V lost 4 bases to trimming and J lost 5 bases, with 6 bases between them.

V usage is TRBV7-9 and J usage is TRBJ2-3; 7 bases match TRBD1. Germline V lookup: CDR1 SEHNR, CDR2 FQNEAQ (reference sequence). V dropped 4 bases and J dropped 5; count of bases not matched to a gene: 9. The CDR3 is made up of 15 amino acids. This chain's CDR3 is CASSSRDSVLDTQYF. CDR3 DNA sequence: TGTGCCAGCAGCTCCCGGGACAGCGTTTTAGATACGCAGTATTTT.

The sample holds one count of this clone. V and J are TRBV15 and TRBJ1-1, with 7 positions matching TRBD1. There are 14 residues in the CDR3. V shed 3 bases, J shed 10 bases, and the junction held 11 bases outside the gene matches. Germline V CDR1 and CDR2: LNHNV, YYDKDF (reference sequence). The CDR3 spells CATSSGDSTKGAFF. The CDR3 DNA is TGTGCCACCAGCAGCGGGGACAGTACCAAGGGAGCTTTCTTT. Together with reference TRBV15 and TRBJ1-1, the CDR3 gives the full variable domain: DAMVIQNPRYQVTQFGKPVTLSCSQTLNHNVMYWYQQKSSQAPKLLFHYYDKDFNNEADTPDNFQSRRPNTSFCFLDIRSPGLGDTAMYLCATSSGDSTKGAFFGQGTRLTVV.

This chain joins TRBV5-4 and TRBJ2-7; D not resolved. Trimming shortened V by 0 bases and J by 2 bases, and 18 bases separated the two germline ends. Germline CDR1 is SGHNT and CDR2 is YYREEE (reference sequence). The CDR3 extends over 17 amino acids. DNA for the CDR3: TGTGCCAGCAGCTTGGTCCCTGACCTGGGTGACGCCTACGAGCAGTACTTC. It yields the protein CASSLVPDLGDAYEQYF.

The DNA for the CDR3 is TGTGCCAGCAGTTTACTGGGACCCCAAGAGACCCAGTACTTC. This codes for CASSLLGPQETQYF. This chain uses TRBV27 with TRBJ2-5, with D perhaps given as TRBD1 or TRBD2 (5 bases each). V lost 2 bases and J lost 1, with 8 bases in between. Germline values: CDR1 MNHEY, CDR2 SMNVEV (reference sequence). This CDR3 region has 14 residues.

The DNA of the CDR3 is TGTGCCAGCAGCTTAGATCAGGCCGGGGGCGCAGATGGCTACACCTTC. The encoded protein is CASSLDQAGGADGYTF. The gene calls are TRBV11-2 and TRBJ1-2; TRBD1 might be the D (6 bases). The length of the CDR3 is 16 residues. Germline loops: CDR1 SGHAT, CDR2 FQNNGV. The germline V and J ends were trimmed by 0 bases and 6 bases, with 17 bases remaining between them. Full variable domain (outside the CDR3, taken from reference TRBV11-2 and TRBJ1-2): EAGVAQSPRYKIIEKRQSVAFWCNPISGHATLYWYQQILGQGPKLLIQFQNNGVVDDSQLPKDRFSAERLKGVDSTLKIQPAKLEDSAVYLCASSLDQAGGADGYTFGSGTRLTVV.

The genes are TRBV5-1 and TRBJ2-1, with TRBD2 matching over 10 bases. The germline V gene has CDR1 SGHRS and CDR2 YFSETQ. The V and J ends lost 1 base and 2 bases, in that order; junction bases with no gene match: 3. There are 16 residues in the CDR3. The CDR3 DNA follows: TGCGCCAGCAGCTTGAAGCTAGCGGGGGCCTACAATGAGCAGTTCTTC. Its protein is CASSLKLAGAYNEQFF.

J is TRBJ2-6 and V is TRBV29-1; 8 bases map to TRBD1. Per germline, CDR1 SQVTM and CDR2 ANQGSEA. This CDR3 region has 17 residues. After removal of 6 bases from V and 0 bases from J, the junction contained 10 bases not matched to a gene. The CDR3, as DNA: TGCAGCGTGTATAGCCGGACAGGGAGCTCTGGGGCCAACGTCCTGACTTTC. It yields the protein CSVYSRTGSSGANVLTF.

Only a few counts were recorded for this clone. The chain links TRBV29-1 to TRBJ2-2, with 7 bases that match TRBD2. The CDR3 is made up of 11 amino acids. Germline loops: CDR1 SQVTM, CDR2 ANQGSEA. The V and J ends lost 7 bases and 13 bases, in that order; junction bases with no gene match: 9. The CDR3 here is CSARGRVGLFF. CDR3 in DNA: TGCAGCGCGCGGGGGAGAGTGGGGCTGTTTTTT.

This clone has a handful of counts. The chain is built from TRBV27 and TRBJ2-3, with 7 bases matching TRBD1. The CDR3 contains 15 residues. V shed 0 bases and J 1 base; nucleotides not matched to a gene: 1. Germline assignment: CDR1 MNHEY and CDR2 SMNVEV (reference sequence). The CDR3 here is CASSLSGGGTDTQYF. Here the CDR3 DNA reads TGTGCCAGCAGTTTATCAGGGGGCGGCACAGATACGCAGTATTTT.

Points on this clone: An end of the junction does not agree with germline; a read error may underlie this. The chain couples TRBV7-8 to TRBJ2-7; weak D call: TRBD1 (6 bases). The CDR3 sequence is 14 residues long. The germline CDR1 and CDR2 sequences are SGHVS and FQNEAQ. The CDR3 DNA reads TGTGCCAGCAGCCTAGCCCGGGACAAGGACGAGCAGTACTTC. This translates into CASSLARDKDEQYF. The full variable domain, its missing parts supplied by reference TRBV7-8 and TRBJ2-7, is GAGVSQSPRYKVAKRGQDVALRCDPISGHVSLFWYQQALGQGPEFLTYFQNEAQLDKSGLPSDRFFAERPEGSVSTLKIQRTQQEDSAVYLCASSLARDKDEQYFGPGTRLTVT.

The V call is TRBV7-2, the J call TRBJ2-7; D unresolved. CDR3 length: 11 amino acids. Looked up from germline, CDR1 is SGHTA and CDR2 is FQGNSA. V gave up 4 bases and J gave up 4 bases, with 5 bases separating them. The CDR3, as DNA: TGTGCCAGCAGCTCCCGTTACGAGCAGTACTTC. Translated, it gives CASSSRYEQYF.